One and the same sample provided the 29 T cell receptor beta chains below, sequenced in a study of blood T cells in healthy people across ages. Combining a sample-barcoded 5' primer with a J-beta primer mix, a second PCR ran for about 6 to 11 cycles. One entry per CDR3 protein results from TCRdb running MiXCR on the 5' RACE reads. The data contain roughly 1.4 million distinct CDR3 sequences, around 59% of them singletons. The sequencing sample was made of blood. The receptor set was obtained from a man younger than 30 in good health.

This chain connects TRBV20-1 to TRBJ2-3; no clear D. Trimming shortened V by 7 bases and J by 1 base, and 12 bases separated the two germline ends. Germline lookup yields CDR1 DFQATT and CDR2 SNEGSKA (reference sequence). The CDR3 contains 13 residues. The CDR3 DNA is TGCAGTGGAATTCTGTCACGCACAGATACGCAGTATTTT. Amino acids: CSGILSRTDTQYF.

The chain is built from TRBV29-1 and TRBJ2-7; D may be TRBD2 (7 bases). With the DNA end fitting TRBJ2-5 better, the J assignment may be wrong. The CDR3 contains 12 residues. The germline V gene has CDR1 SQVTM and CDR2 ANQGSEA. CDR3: CSVEGGRKTQYF. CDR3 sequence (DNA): TGCAGCGTTGAGGGGGGGCGAAAGACCCAGTACTTC.

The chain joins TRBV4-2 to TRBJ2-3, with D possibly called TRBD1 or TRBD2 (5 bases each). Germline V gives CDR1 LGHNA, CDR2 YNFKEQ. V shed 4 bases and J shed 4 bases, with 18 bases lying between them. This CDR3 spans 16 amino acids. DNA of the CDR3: TGTGCCAGCAGCCTCCCTTCGGGCAGGGACGCAGATACGCAGTATTTT. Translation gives CASSLPSGRDADTQYF.

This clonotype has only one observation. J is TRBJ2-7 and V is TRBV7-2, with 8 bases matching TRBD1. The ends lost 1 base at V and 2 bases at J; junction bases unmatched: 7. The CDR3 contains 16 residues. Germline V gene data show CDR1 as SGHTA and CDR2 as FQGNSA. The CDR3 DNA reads TGTGCCAGCAGCTTAGTTTCTGGCAGGGGGCCCTACGAGCAGTACTTC. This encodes CASSLVSGRGPYEQYF.

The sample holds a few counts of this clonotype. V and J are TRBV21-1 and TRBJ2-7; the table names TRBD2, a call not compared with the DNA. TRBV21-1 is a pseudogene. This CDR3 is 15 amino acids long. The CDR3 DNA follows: TGTGCCGCCGACCGGGCCCAGGGCGGATCCTACGAGCAGTACTTC. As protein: CAADRAQGGSYEQYF.

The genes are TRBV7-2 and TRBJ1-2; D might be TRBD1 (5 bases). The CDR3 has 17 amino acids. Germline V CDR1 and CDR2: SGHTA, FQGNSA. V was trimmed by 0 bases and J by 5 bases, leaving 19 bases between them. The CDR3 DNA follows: TGTGCCAGCAGCTTAGCGGGGGTGGTGGGATTGAGGTATGGCTACACCTTC. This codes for CASSLAGVVGLRYGYTF. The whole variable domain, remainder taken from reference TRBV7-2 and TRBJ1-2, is GAGVSQSPSNKVTEKGKDVELRCDPISGHTALYWYRQSLGQGLEFLIYFQGNSAPDKSGLPSDRFSAERTGGSVSTLTIQRTQQEDSAVYLCASSLAGVVGLRYGYTFGSGTRLTVV.

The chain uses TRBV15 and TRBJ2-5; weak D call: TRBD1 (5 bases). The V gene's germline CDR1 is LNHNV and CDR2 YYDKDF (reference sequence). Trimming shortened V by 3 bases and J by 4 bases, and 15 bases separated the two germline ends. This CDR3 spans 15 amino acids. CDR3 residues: CATSRGLRGGETQYF. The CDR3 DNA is TGTGCCACCAGCAGGGGGTTAAGGGGCGGAGAGACCCAGTACTTC.

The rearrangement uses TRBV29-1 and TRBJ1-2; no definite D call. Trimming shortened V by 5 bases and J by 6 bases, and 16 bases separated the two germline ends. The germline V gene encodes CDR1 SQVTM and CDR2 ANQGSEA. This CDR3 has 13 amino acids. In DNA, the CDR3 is TGCAGCGTTTCTCAAGTACTAGTGGATGGCTACACCTTC. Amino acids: CSVSQVLVDGYTF.

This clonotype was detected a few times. The CDR3, as DNA: TGCAGTGCTAGAGATCCCGGGACAGGGGGTTCATCTGGGGCCAACGTCCTGACTTTC. Translation: CSARDPGTGGSSGANVLTF. The rearrangement links TRBV20-1 to TRBJ2-6, with 11 bases that match TRBD1. Trimming at V came to 0 bases and at J to 1 base, leaving 8 bases not matched to a gene. The CDR3 consists of 19 residues. The germline CDR1 and CDR2 sequences are DFQATT and SNEGSKA (reference sequence).

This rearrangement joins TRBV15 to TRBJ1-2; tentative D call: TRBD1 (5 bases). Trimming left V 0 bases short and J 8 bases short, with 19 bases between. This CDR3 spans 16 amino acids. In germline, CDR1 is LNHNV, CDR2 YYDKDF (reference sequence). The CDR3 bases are TGTGCCACCAGCAGAGACAGAACCGGGGCAGGGCGAGGCTACACCTTC. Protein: CATSRDRTGAGRGYTF.

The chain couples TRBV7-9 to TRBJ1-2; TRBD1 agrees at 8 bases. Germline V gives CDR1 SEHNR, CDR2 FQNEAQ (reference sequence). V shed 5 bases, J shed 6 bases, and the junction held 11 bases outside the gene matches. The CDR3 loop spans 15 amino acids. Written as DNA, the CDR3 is TGTGCCAGCAGCCAAACAGGGGGACCTGGTGATGGCTACACCTTC. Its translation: CASSQTGGPGDGYTF.

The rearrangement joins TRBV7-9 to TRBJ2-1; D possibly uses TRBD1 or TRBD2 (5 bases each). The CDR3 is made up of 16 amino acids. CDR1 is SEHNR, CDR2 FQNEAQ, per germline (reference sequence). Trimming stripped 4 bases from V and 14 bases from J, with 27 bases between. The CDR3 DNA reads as TGTGCCAGCAGCTCGCGTTCTCCCGGGACCCCCCAAAACAAGTTCTTC. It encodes CASSSRSPGTPQNKFF.

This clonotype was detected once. The DNA of the CDR3 is TGTGCCAGCAGCTCCAGTGGGACTTATCCCCAATATGAGCAGTTCTTC. Amino acid sequence: CASSSSGTYPQYEQFF. The chain recombines TRBV11-2 with TRBJ2-1; TRBD2 is a possible D gene (6 bases). The CDR3 consists of 16 residues. Trimming removed 4 bases at V and 8 bases at J, with 21 bases between. Germline CDR1 and CDR2: SGHAT and FQNNGV.

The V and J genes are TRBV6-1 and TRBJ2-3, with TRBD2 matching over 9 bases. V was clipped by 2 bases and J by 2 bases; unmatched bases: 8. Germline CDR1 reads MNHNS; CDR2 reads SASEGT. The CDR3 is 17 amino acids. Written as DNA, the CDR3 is TGTGCCAGCAGTGAAACTGCGACTAGCGGCGACACAGATACGCAGTATTTT. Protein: CASSETATSGDTDTQYF.

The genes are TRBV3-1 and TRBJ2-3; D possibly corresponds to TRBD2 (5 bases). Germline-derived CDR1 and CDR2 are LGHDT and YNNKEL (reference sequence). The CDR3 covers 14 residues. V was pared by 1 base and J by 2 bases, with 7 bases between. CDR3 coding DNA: TGTGCCAGCAGCCAAGCGGGATTCACAGATACGCAGTATTTT. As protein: CASSQAGFTDTQYF.

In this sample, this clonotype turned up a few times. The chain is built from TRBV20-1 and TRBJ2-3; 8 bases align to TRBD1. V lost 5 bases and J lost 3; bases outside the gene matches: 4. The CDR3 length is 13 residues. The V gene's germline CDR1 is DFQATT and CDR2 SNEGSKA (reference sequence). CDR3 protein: CSAETGDTDTQYF. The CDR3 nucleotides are TGCAGTGCTGAGACAGGGGATACAGATACGCAGTATTTT.

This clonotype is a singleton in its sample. CDR3 loop: CSVEGSTYGYTF. The CDR3 DNA reads as TGCAGCGTCGAGGGGTCCACCTATGGCTACACCTTC. The chain is built from TRBV29-1 and TRBJ1-2; D is perhaps TRBD1 (5 bases). The V end was cut by 6 bases, the J end by 4 bases, with 12 bases between. The CDR3 is 12 amino acids. Germline CDR1 SQVTM, CDR2 ANQGSEA.

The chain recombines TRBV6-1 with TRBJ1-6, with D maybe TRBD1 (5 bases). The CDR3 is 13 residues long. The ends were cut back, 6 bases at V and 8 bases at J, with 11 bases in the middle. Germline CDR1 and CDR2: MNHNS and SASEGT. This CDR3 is CASRPTVDSPLHF. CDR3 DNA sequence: TGTGCCAGCAGACCGACAGTGGATTCACCCCTCCACTTT.

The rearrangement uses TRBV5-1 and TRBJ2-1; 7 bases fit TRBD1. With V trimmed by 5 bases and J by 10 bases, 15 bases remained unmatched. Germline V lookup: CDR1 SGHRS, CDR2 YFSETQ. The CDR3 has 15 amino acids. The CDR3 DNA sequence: TGCGCCAGCAGTCCCTGGACGGGACAGAGCTACGAGCAGTTCTTC. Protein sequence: CASSPWTGQSYEQFF.

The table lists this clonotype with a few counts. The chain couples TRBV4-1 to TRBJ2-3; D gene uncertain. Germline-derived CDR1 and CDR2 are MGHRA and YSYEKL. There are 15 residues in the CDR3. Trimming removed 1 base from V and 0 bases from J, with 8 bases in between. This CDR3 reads CASSQVGSSTDTQYF. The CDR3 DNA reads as TGCGCCAGCAGCCAAGTGGGGTCGAGCACAGATACGCAGTATTTT.

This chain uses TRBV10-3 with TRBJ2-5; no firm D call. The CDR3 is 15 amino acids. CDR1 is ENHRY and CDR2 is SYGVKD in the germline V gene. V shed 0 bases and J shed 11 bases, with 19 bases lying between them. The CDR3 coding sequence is TGTGCCATCAGTGAGTCGATACAGACCAACAATGAGCAGTACTTC. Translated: CAISESIQTNNEQYF.

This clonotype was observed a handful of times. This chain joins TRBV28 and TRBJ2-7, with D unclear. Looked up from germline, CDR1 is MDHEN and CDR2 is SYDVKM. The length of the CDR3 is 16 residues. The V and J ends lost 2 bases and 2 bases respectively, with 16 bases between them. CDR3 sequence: CASSLISLGKTYEQYF. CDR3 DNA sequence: TGTGCCAGCAGTTTAATAAGTTTAGGGAAAACCTACGAGCAGTACTTC. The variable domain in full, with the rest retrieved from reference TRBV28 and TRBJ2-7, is DVKVTQSSRYLVKRTGEKVFLECVQDMDHENMFWYRQDPGLGLRLIYFSYDVKMKEKGDIPEGYSVSREKKERFSLILESASTNQTSMYLCASSLISLGKTYEQYFGPGTRLTVT.

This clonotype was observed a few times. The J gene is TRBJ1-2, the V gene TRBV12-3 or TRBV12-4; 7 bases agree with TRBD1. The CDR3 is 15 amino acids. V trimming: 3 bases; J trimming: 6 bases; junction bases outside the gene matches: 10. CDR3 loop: CASSFSPGGSNGYTF. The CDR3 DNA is TGTGCCAGCAGTTTTTCCCCAGGGGGATCTAATGGCTACACCTTC.

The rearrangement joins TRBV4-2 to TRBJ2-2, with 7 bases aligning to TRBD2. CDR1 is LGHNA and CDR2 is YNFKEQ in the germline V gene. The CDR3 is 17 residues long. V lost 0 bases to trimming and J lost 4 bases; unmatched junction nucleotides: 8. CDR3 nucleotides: TGTGCCAGCAGCCAAGAATGGGGAGGGTTGAGCACCGGGGAGCTGTTTTTT. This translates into CASSQEWGGLSTGELFF.

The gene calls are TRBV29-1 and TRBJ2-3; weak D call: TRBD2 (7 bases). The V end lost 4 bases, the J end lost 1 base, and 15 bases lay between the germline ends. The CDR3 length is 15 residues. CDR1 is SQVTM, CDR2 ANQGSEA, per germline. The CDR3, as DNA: TGCAGCGTTGTCCCCCTAGGGGGGGGCACAGATACGCAGTATTTT. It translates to CSVVPLGGGTDTQYF.

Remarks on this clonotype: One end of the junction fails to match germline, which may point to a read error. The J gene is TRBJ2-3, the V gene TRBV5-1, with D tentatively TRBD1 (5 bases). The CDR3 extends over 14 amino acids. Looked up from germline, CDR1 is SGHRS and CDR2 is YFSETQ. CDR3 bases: TGCGCCAGCAGCTCCCAGACAGTTCCAGAGACGCAGTATTTT. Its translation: CASSSQTVPETQYF.

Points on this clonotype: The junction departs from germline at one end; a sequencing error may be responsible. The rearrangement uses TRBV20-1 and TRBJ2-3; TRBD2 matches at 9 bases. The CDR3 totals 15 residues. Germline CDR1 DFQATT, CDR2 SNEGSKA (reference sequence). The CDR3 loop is CSARGLATSTDTQYF. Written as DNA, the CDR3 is TGCAGTGCCAGAGGACTAGCGACTAGCACAGATACGCAGTATTTT.

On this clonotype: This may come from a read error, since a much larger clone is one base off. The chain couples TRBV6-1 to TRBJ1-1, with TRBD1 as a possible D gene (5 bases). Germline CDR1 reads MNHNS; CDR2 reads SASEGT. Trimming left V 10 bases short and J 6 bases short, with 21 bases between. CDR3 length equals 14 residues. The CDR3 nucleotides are TGTGCCACCGCCCCTGGGGGGGAGATAGCTGAAGCTTTCTTT. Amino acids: CATAPGGEIAEAFF.

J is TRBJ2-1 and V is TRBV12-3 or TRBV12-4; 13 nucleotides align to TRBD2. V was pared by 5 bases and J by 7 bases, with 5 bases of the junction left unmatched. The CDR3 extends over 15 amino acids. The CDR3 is CASSGLAGVANEQFF. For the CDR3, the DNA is TGTGCCAGCAGTGGACTAGCGGGAGTTGCAAATGAGCAGTTCTTC.